Shown below are 21 T cell receptor beta chains from a single sample sequenced in a study of blood T cell repertoires in COVID-19. Using immunoSEQ multiplex PCR, the repertoire was profiled, and TCRdb retains in-frame clones only, with some absent. The sample contains a few hundred thousand clones, around 78% of which appear only once. Sequencing was carried out using peripheral blood. The receptors derive from a man in his 60s who had recovered from COVID-19.

CDR3 residues: CASSPDSRTEAFF. CDR3 coding DNA: TGTGCCAGCAGTCCGGACAGCCGGACTGAAGCTTTCTTT. V is TRBV28 and J is TRBJ1-1; TRBD1 might be the D (6 bases). There are 13 residues in the CDR3. The ends were cut back, 5 bases at V and 5 bases at J, with 12 bases in the middle. CDR1 and CDR2 (germline): MDHEN, SYDVKM. The whole variable domain, remainder taken from reference TRBV28 and TRBJ1-1, is DVKVTQSSRYLVKRTGEKVFLECVQDMDHENMFWYRQDPGLGLRLIYFSYDVKMKEKGDIPEGYSVSREKKERFSLILESASTNQTSMYLCASSPDSRTEAFFGQGTRLTVV.

Turning to this clone: Other DNA sequences within the sample encode an identical CDR3. The V and J genes are TRBV18 and TRBJ1-1; 7 nucleotides agree with TRBD1. Germline V gene data show CDR1 as KGHSH and CDR2 as LQKENI. CDR3 length: 15 amino acids. J gave up 1 base and V 1 base, and 3 bases lay outside the gene matches. CDR3: CASSPRTGPNTEAFF. CDR3 nucleotides: TGTGCCAGCTCACCACGGACAGGACCGAACACTGAAGCTTTCTTT.

The table lists this clone with a few counts. V and J are TRBV19 and TRBJ1-4; D perhaps matches TRBD1 (6 bases). Germline V gene sequence: CDR1 LNHDA, CDR2 SQIVND (reference sequence). This CDR3 comprises 16 residues. V was pared by 0 bases and J by 5 bases, with 13 bases between. CDR3: CASSIDPTGTNEKLFF. For the CDR3, the DNA is TGTGCCAGTAGTATAGATCCCACAGGGACGAATGAAAAACTGTTTTTT.

The chain is built from TRBV5-1 and TRBJ1-3; D is undetermined. This CDR3 contains 13 residues. Trimming took off 5 bases at V and 0 bases at J, with 6 bases between the two ends. Germline values: CDR1 SGHRS, CDR2 YFSETQ. The chain's CDR3 is CASSPGSGNTIYF. The CDR3 region has the DNA TGCGCCAGCAGTCCCGGCTCTGGAAACACCATATATTTT.

The genes are TRBV6-5 and TRBJ1-2; TRBD1 might be the D (5 bases). There are 14 residues in the CDR3. The V gene's germline CDR1 is MNHEY and CDR2 SVGAGI. Trimming pared 7 bases from V and 4 bases from J, leaving 16 bases between. The chain's CDR3 is CASTDQPTVYGYTF. CDR3 in DNA: TGTGCCAGCACCGACCAGCCGACAGTCTATGGCTACACCTTC.

The chain has TRBV29-1 and TRBJ1-2; D gene ambiguous. This CDR3 is 10 amino acids long. Per the germline V gene, CDR1 is SQVTM and CDR2 is ANQGSEA. Trimming shortened V by 6 bases and J by 3 bases, and 5 bases separated the two germline ends. The CDR3 sequence is CSVPDYGYTF. The CDR3 region has the DNA TGCAGCGTCCCCGACTATGGCTACACCTTC.

This clone has only a few counts. This chain uses TRBV12-5 with TRBJ2-2, with D possibly being TRBD1 (7 bases). CDR3 length: 15 residues. The V end was cut by 6 bases, the J end by 3 bases, with 14 bases between. CDR1 and CDR2 (germline): LGHNT, FRNRAP. The CDR3 loop reads CASGGGQLDTGELFF. The CDR3 coding sequence is TGTGCTAGTGGGGGGGGACAGCTCGACACCGGGGAGCTGTTTTTT.

The rearrangement uses TRBV28 and TRBJ2-3, with 7 nucleotides matching TRBD2. The junction had 6 bases not matched to a gene; V was cut back by 5 bases and J by 1 base. The CDR3 covers 15 residues. CDR1 is MDHEN, CDR2 SYDVKM, per germline. CDR3 nucleotides: TGTGCCAGCAGTGCCCCCAGCGGGGGCACAGATACGCAGTATTTT. Amino acid sequence: CASSAPSGGTDTQYF.

V and J are TRBV24-1 and TRBJ2-3; the match to TRBD2 covers 10 bases. This CDR3 contains 17 residues. Trimming took 5 bases from V and 3 from J; bases not matched to a gene: 10. Germline V gene lookup returns CDR1 KGHDR and CDR2 SFDVKD. The CDR3 DNA sequence: TGTGCCACCAGTGGCGTATCTAGCGGGGGTGGTACAGATACGCAGTATTTT. This gives the protein CATSGVSSGGGTDTQYF.

This clone was observed a few times. The chain joins TRBV3-1 (or the pseudogene TRBV3-2) to TRBJ1-3, with D hard to call. The CDR3 is made up of 17 amino acids. The germline CDR1 and CDR2 sequences are LGHDT and YNNKEL (reference sequence). V was shortened by 1 base and J by 1 base, with 14 bases between the two germline ends. Here the CDR3 reads CASSQGRAATSGNTIYF. The CDR3 nucleotides are TGTGCCAGCAGCCAAGGGAGGGCAGCTACTTCTGGAAACACCATATATTTT.

The chain carries TRBV9 and TRBJ2-5, with TRBD1 matching over 10 bases. Looked up from germline, CDR1 is SGDLS and CDR2 is YYNGEE. V shed 7 bases, J shed 3 bases, and the junction held 9 bases outside the gene matches. CDR3 size: 15 residues. CDR3 sequence (DNA): TGTGCCAGCGGCAAGTTTGGGACAGGGGAAGAGACCCAGTACTTC. Protein: CASGKFGTGEETQYF.

V gene TRBV4-1 combines with J gene TRBJ1-4; the match to TRBD1 covers 7 bases. The CDR3 is made up of 15 amino acids. The germline CDR1 and CDR2 sequences are MGHRA and YSYEKL. The junction had 4 bases not matched to a gene; V was cut back by 0 bases and J by 6 bases. The CDR3 nucleotides read TGCGCCAGCAGCCAAGATACAGGGGAGGATGAAAAACTGTTTTTT. Translation gives CASSQDTGEDEKLFF.

This sequence joins TRBV5-1 and TRBJ1-2, with D perhaps matching TRBD1 (6 bases). CDR1 and CDR2 (germline): SGHRS, YFSETQ. V was cut by 5 bases and J by 5 bases, with 22 bases left in between. The CDR3 has 16 amino acids. The CDR3 loop is CASRSNRVSQAYGYTF. The CDR3 DNA follows: TGCGCCAGCAGATCTAACAGGGTTTCCCAGGCTTATGGCTACACCTTC.

CDR3 residues: CASSRTGPQYQETQYF. The CDR3 nucleotides read TGCGCCAGCAGCAGGACAGGGCCACAGTACCAAGAGACCCAGTACTTC. The chain recombines TRBV5-1 with TRBJ2-5, with TRBD1 matching over 8 bases. Per the germline V gene, CDR1 is SGHRS and CDR2 is YFSETQ. Trimming removed 4 bases from V and 0 bases from J; junction bases left unmatched: 8. The CDR3 is 16 residues long. The full variable domain, with the rest looked up from reference TRBV5-1 and TRBJ2-5, is KAGVTQTPRYLIKTRGQQVTLSCSPISGHRSVSWYQQTPGQGLQFLFEYFSETQRNKGNFPGRFSGRQFSNSRSEMNVSTLELGDSALYLCASSRTGPQYQETQYFGPGTRLLVL.

The chain has TRBV27 and TRBJ2-3; 10 nucleotides align to TRBD1. The V and J ends lost 5 bases and 4 bases, in that order; junction bases with no gene match: 9. CDR1 MNHEY and CDR2 SMNVEV come from the germline V gene (reference sequence). There are 16 residues in the CDR3. CDR3 loop: CASSLDRGRFADTQYF. For the CDR3, the DNA is TGTGCCAGCAGTCTCGACAGGGGGCGATTTGCAGATACGCAGTATTTT.

The chain joins TRBV28 to TRBJ1-5; TRBD1 agrees at 7 bases. Per the germline V gene, CDR1 is MDHEN and CDR2 is SYDVKM. V shed 7 bases, J shed 2 bases, and the junction held 8 bases outside the gene matches. This CDR3 comprises 15 residues. The DNA for the CDR3 is TGTGCCAGCACCACAGGGGCCGGGGGCAATCAGCCCCAGCATTTT. Translation gives CASTTGAGGNQPQHF.

The rearrangement joins TRBV4-2 to TRBJ2-1; 10 nucleotides agree with TRBD2. V trimming: 1 base; J trimming: 7 bases; junction bases outside the gene matches: 10. CDR1 is LGHNA and CDR2 is YNFKEQ in the germline V gene. The CDR3 totals 17 residues. CDR3 region: CASSQAGAGGPGNEQFF. CDR3 in DNA: TGTGCCAGCAGCCAAGCGGGAGCGGGAGGGCCGGGGAATGAGCAGTTCTTC.

This clone is a singleton in its sample. The chain uses TRBV10-3 and TRBJ2-7; 7 positions match TRBD2. The junction had 12 bases not matched to a gene; V was cut back by 4 bases and J by 6 bases. Germline V gives CDR1 ENHRY, CDR2 SYGVKD. The CDR3 is 15 residues long. CDR3 loop: CAISAASGANGEQYF. The CDR3 nucleotides read TGTGCCATCAGTGCAGCTAGCGGAGCTAATGGCGAGCAGTACTTC.

This rearrangement joins TRBV29-1 to TRBJ2-2; perhaps TRBD1 as D (5 bases). Germline values: CDR1 SQVTM, CDR2 ANQGSEA. V was trimmed by 3 bases and J by 1 base, leaving 6 bases between them. There are 13 residues in the CDR3. CDR3 in DNA: TGCAGCGTTGACCAGGGGAACACCGGGGAGCTGTTTTTT. It encodes CSVDQGNTGELFF.

This clone has only a few counts. The chain recombines TRBV5-8 with TRBJ1-2; 7 bases are a match to TRBD1. The V gene end was trimmed by 6 bases and the J gene end by 0 bases; junction bases not matched to a gene: 8. This CDR3 is 15 amino acids long. The V gene's germline CDR1 is SGHTS and CDR2 YDEGEE. The CDR3 loop reads CASTQGGRANYGYTF. In DNA form, the CDR3 reads TGTGCCAGCACCCAAGGGGGCAGGGCTAACTATGGCTACACCTTC.

This clone appeared once. CDR3 DNA sequence: TGTGCCAGCTCACCAACGCAGGGGGGAAACACTGAAGCTTTCTTT. Encoded protein: CASSPTQGGNTEAFF. The chain carries TRBV18 and TRBJ1-1; TRBD1 matches at 7 bases. J lost 2 bases, V lost 2 bases, and 5 bases had no gene match. The CDR3 loop spans 15 amino acids. Germline loops: CDR1 KGHSH, CDR2 LQKENI.